This T cell receptor beta chain was captured by sequencing in a study of spatial heterogeneity in lung cancer. At the level of the study: Alpha-chain sequences were detected in numbers that were consistently lower than beta-chain sequences. The study found that TCR transcript counts in tumor regions correlated strongly with a matched bulk RNA-seq T cell module score. Overall study findings and caveats: Coverage was estimated at roughly 7% of tumor T cells for alpha chains and roughly 12% for beta chains. One measure, the expanded intratumoral alpha and beta TCR count, tracked tumor mutation counts.

TCRdb used MiXCR to reprocess the 5' RACE reads, holding one entry per CDR3 protein. In the table there are approximately 3,000 distinct CDR3 sequences, about 16% of which are singletons. Time point defined: sample taken at primary tumor resection. This clonotype is categorized as medium-sized. Its target is not known. Germline V gene data show CDR1 as MDHEN and CDR2 as SYDVKM. Trimming pared 6 bases from V and 4 bases from J, leaving 10 bases between. The CDR3 loop spans 13 amino acids. The TCR originated in a male donor with early-stage non-small cell lung cancer. This rearrangement joins TRBV28 to TRBJ2-1; D is uncertain. Sequenced here: lung tumor tissue, sampled at surgery. The CDR3 protein is CASSSRSYNEQFF. CDR3 coding DNA: TGTGCCAGCAGCTCAAGGTCTTACAATGAGCAGTTCTTC.